This note documents a single T cell receptor beta chain sequence. Its matching antigen is unknown. Uncontrolled infection, other autoimmune disease, pregnancy and lactation each barred patients from inclusion. This sample is drawn from a study of T cells in Graves' hyperthyroidism and ophthalmopathy. Between the trimmed V and J ends, which lost 6 bases and 4 bases, there was a span of 13 bases. The CDR3 covers 14 residues. Amplified TCR beta CDR3 regions derived from RNA transcripts. TCR CDR3 underwent first-round RT-PCR with the HTBI primer set. From the multiplex PCR reads, TCRdb called clonotypes with MiXCR, one entry per CDR3 protein. The sample records more than 350,000 distinct CDR3 sequences, 12% to 15% being singletons. Findings and caveats of the study: Peripheral blood also featured most of the thyroid clonotypes expanded above 0.001. Model output signaled ophthalmopathy a median 6.5 months ahead of onset.

The rearrangement links TRBV12-3 or TRBV12-4 to TRBJ1-3; D might be TRBD1 (5 bases). This clonotype was sampled from a woman aged 60-75 years with Graves' ophthalmopathy. Sequenced input: blood. CDR3 coding DNA: TGTGCCAGCAGCCCTCGGGGGACCGGAAACACCATATATTTT. Protein: CASSPRGTGNTIYF.